This is a list of T cell receptor beta chains from one sample in a study of cytomegalovirus exposure and HLA in healthy donors. TCRdb's copy holds only in-frame clones and misses some; the assay was immunoSEQ multiplex PCR. This sample contains under 100,000 clones. What was sequenced was PBMCs. These receptors were collected from a woman between 25 and 40 years old in good health and CMV-seronegative. CDR3s include the opening cysteine and the closing phenylalanine or tryptophan. The D gene is left open where the match is weak.

>NA|TRBJ1-2|TRBV5-1
TGCGCCAGCAGCTTGGGCGTCGGGTATGGCTATGGCTACACCTTC
CASSLGVGYGYGYTF
>TRBD2|TRBJ2-2|TRBV29-1
TGCAGCGGGGGGAGGGTAGCAGGAAGGGGGGAGCTGTTTTTT
CSGGRVAGRGELFF
>TRBD1|TRBJ1-5|TRBV18
TGTGCCAGCTCACCCCCAGGGGGTCGGGATCAGCCCCAGCATTTT
CASSPPGGRDQPQHF
>NA|TRBJ1-1|TRBV7-2
TGTGCCAGCAGCATAGGACCCGCCGGGGACACTGAAGCTTTCTTT
CASSIGPAGDTEAFF
>NA|TRBJ1-4|TRBV19
TGTGCCACCACAGACAGGATAGCAAGTCGTGAAAAACTGTTTTTT
CATTDRIASREKLFF
>NA|TRBJ1-5|TRBV25-1
TGTGCCAGCAGTGACTCTGTAGGAGGGACTCAGCCCCAGCATTTT
CASSDSVGGTQPQHF
>NA|TRBJ1-5|TRBV28
TGTGCCAGCAGTCCCGCCAGGAGGGGATCGGGTCAGCCCCAGCATTTT
CASSPARRGSGQPQHF
>TRBD1|TRBJ2-2|TRBV6-6
TGTGCCAGCATCGACAGGGAGAACACCGGGGAGCTGTTTTTT
CASIDRENTGELFF
>TRBD1|TRBJ2-3|TRBV19
TGTGCCAGTAGTACTCCCGGGGACAGGCTTACGCAGTATTTT
CASSTPGDRLTQYF
>TRBD1|TRBJ2-3|TRBV11-1
TGTGCCAGCAGCCTGGGACAGGGGGCCCAGAATACGCAGTATTTT
CASSLGQGAQNTQYF
>NA|TRBJ2-1|TRBV28
TGTGCCAGCAGTTTTCAGGGATGGAATGAGCAGTTCTTC
CASSFQGWNEQFF
>TRBD1|TRBJ2-7|TRBV14
TGTGCCAGCAGCCGAGCGGACAGGGGTCTGAGGGAGCAGTACTTC
CASSRADRGLREQYF
>NA|TRBJ2-2|TRBV5-1
TGCGCCAGCAGCTTCCCCGACACCGGGGAGCTGTTTTTT
CASSFPDTGELFF
>NA|TRBJ2-1|TRBV5-5
TGTGCCAGCAGCTTCCGAGGACAGAGAAACAATGAGCAGTTCTTC
CASSFRGQRNNEQFF
>NA|TRBJ1-1|TRBV9
TGTGCCAGCAGCACCCGACAGTACACTGAAGCTTTCTTT
CASSTRQYTEAFF
>NA|TRBJ2-5|TRBV5-1
TGCGCCAGCAGCTTGGGGCAGGGAGGACAAGAGACCCAGTACTTC
CASSLGQGGQETQYF
>TRBD1|TRBJ1-3|TRBV27
TGTGCCAGCAGGAACCTGGGACAGGGGGCAAACACCATATATTTT
CASRNLGQGANTIYF
>NA|TRBJ1-1|TRBV15
TGTGCCACCAGCAGAGGGACAGTTCACATGAACACTGAAGCTTTCTTT
CATSRGTVHMNTEAFF
>TRBD2|TRBJ2-1|TRBV5-1
TGCGCCAGCAGCTTGGATCTAGCGGGAGTCTCCTACAATGAGCAGTTCTTC
CASSLDLAGVSYNEQFF
>NA|TRBJ2-5|TRBV19
TGTGCCAGTAGTATAAAACTCCTCCAAGAGACCCAGTACTTC
CASSIKLLQETQYF
>NA|TRBJ2-4|TRBV2
TGTGCCAGCAGTGGTCGGGGGGCGGCCAAAAACATTCAGTACTTC
CASSGRGAAKNIQYF
>TRBD2|TRBJ2-7|TRBV9
TGTGCCAGCAGCGTAGGCCAGGGCGGGGGTAGCTCCTACGAGCAGTACTTC
CASSVGQGGGSSYEQYF
>TRBD2|TRBJ2-1|TRBV4-2
TGTGCCAGCAGCCAAGATCTTCTAGCGGGAGAGGTTAACTTCTACAATGAGCAGTTCTTC
CASSQDLLAGEVNFYNEQFF
>NA|TRBJ1-2|TRBV28
TGTGCCAGCAGTTTATGGACAGACAACTATGGCTACACCTTC
CASSLWTDNYGYTF
>NA|TRBJ1-2|TRBV27
TGTGCCAGCAGTAACATAAGGGGCGAGGCTGGCTATGGCTACACCTTC
CASSNIRGEAGYGYTF
>NA|TRBJ2-1|TRBV4-1
TGCGCCAGCAGCCTGCCAGGGATAAATGAGCAGTTCTTC
CASSLPGINEQFF
>TRBD1|TRBJ1-1|TRBV5-4
TGTGCCAGCAGGGGACAGGGTAGGTACACTGAAGCTTTCTTT
CASRGQGRYTEAFF
>NA|TRBJ1-2|TRBV10-3
TGTGCCATCAGTGATCCCGGGAAAACTTATGGCTACACCTTC
CAISDPGKTYGYTF
>NA|TRBJ1-3|TRBV12-5
TGTGCTAGTGGTTTGGCCCAGGGACTGCTCTTCTCTGGAAACACCATATATTTT
CASGLAQGLLFSGNTIYF
>NA|TRBJ2-2|TRBV29-1
TGCAGCGTTCGGGCCCAGGGGCGCCTAAACACCGGGGAGCTGTTTTTT
CSVRAQGRLNTGELFF
>NA|TRBJ1-1|TRBV5-1
TGCGCCAGCGGCCTTGAAGGGGGGGTGGACACTGAAGCTTTCTTT
CASGLEGGVDTEAFF
>TRBD1|TRBJ1-5|TRBV7-9
TGTGCCAGCAGCTTTATCCCCAGGGGGACCTATAGCAATCAGCCCCAGCATTTT
CASSFIPRGTYSNQPQHF
>NA|TRBJ1-6|TRBV30
TGTGCCTGGAGTGTAAGACAGCCCTGGTCACCCCTCCACTTT
CAWSVRQPWSPLHF
>NA|TRBJ1-1|TRBV6-1
TGTGCCAGCAGTGGTTCCCTAGAGGTTAACACTGAAGCTTTCTTT
CASSGSLEVNTEAFF
>NA|TRBJ1-4|TRBV28
TGTGCCAGCATGACAGAAGGGGCTAATGAAAAACTGTTTTTT
CASMTEGANEKLFF
>NA|TRBJ2-2|TRBV5-4
TGTGCCAGCAGCCGGAACACCGGGGAGCTGTTTTTT
CASSRNTGELFF
>NA|TRBJ1-5|TRBV19
TGTGCCAGTACCACGACAGGACCCTTCAATCAGCCCCAGCATTTT
CASTTTGPFNQPQHF
>NA|TRBJ1-5|TRBV7-9
TGTGCCAGCAGCTTAGTCGATCAGCCCCAGCATTTT
CASSLVDQPQHF
>TRBD2|TRBJ2-1|TRBV9
TGTGCCAGCAGCCTCCCCGAGCGGGAGATCAATGAGCAGTTCTTC
CASSLPEREINEQFF
>TRBD2|TRBJ2-5|TRBV25-1
TGTGCCAGCAGTGAAGGGACTAGCGAGGGGCAAGAGACCCAGTACTTC
CASSEGTSEGQETQYF
>NA|TRBJ1-2|TRBV28
TGTGCCAGCAGTTTGGTTGCGCCTCCTAACTATGGCTACACCTTC
CASSLVAPPNYGYTF
>TRBD1|TRBJ1-4|TRBV19
TGTGCCAGTAGTACACCAACCGGGACAGGGAATGAAAAACTGTTTTTT
CASSTPTGTGNEKLFF
>NA|TRBJ1-1|TRBV7-8
TGTGCCAGCAGGGCTGCAGGGTCCACTGAAGCTTTCTTT
CASRAAGSTEAFF
>NA|TRBJ2-7|TRBV5-1
TGCGCCAGCAGCTCTGGGGCCCCCTTTGCCTACGAGCAGTACTTC
CASSSGAPFAYEQYF
>NA|TRBJ2-1|TRBV19
TGTGCCAGTAGTATTAGAGGGTTTGAGCAGTTCTTC
CASSIRGFEQFF
>TRBD1|TRBJ1-1|TRBV6-5
TGTGCCAGCATGGGGACAGGAGGACTTGAAGCTTTCTTT
CASMGTGGLEAFF